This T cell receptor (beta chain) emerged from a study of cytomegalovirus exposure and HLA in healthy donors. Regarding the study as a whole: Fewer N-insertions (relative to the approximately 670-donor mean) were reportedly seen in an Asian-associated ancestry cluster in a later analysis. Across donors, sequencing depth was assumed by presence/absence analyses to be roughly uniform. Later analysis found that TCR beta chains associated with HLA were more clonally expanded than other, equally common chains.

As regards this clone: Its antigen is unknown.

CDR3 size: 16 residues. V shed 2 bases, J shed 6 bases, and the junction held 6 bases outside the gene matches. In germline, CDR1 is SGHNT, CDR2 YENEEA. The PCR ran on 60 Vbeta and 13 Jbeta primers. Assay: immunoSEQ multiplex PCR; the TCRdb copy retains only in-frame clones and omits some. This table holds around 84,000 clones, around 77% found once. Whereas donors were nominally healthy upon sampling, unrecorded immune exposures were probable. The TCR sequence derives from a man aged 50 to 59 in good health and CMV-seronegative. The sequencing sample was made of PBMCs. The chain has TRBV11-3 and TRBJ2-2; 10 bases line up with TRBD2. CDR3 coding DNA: TGTGCCAGCAGCTTACCGAGCGGGGGGGCCGCCGGGGAGCTGTTTTTT. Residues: CASSLPSGGAAGELFF. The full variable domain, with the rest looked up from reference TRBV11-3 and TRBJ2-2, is EAGVVQSPRYKIIEKKQPVAFWCNPISGHNTLYWYLQNLGQGPELLIRYENEEAVDDSQLPKDRFSAERLKGVDSTLKIQPAELGDSAVYLCASSLPSGGAAGELFFGEGSRLTVL.